This TCR beta chain was obtained from a study of blood T cell repertoires in COVID-19. Turning to the study itself: Acute and convalescent COVID-19 specimens originated in the United States, Italy and Spain. PBMCs, B-cell-depleted T cells, or T cells were the source of the cDNA or gDNA that made up the material.

This clone was detected a few times. In the study's own analysis: Estimates of nucleated cell counts were drawn from the amplification of reference gene primers. Generated by immunoSEQ multiplex PCR, the TCRdb table keeps only in-frame clones and is missing some. V, J and clone size are those of that table, while D and trimming were read from the DNA. Found here are more than 200,000 clones, about 86% of them singletons; the top ten hold about 1.3%. Germline V gene data show CDR1 as LNHDA and CDR2 as SQIVND (reference sequence). The CDR3 consists of 15 residues. The V and J ends lost 2 bases and 4 bases respectively, with 14 bases between them.

This clonotype was obtained from a man older than 75 with acute or convalescent COVID-19. The sample comprised peripheral blood. The chain employs TRBV19 and TRBJ1-1; a weak D match, TRBD1 (5 bases). This chain's CDR3 is CASSIRGGGSTEAFF. CDR3 DNA sequence: TGTGCCAGTAGTATACGGGGCGGGGGTAGCACTGAAGCTTTCTTT.